The 21 T cell receptor beta chains reported below all come from one sample, sequenced in a study of shared clonotypes between healthy human individuals. Generated by immunoSEQ multiplex PCR, the TCRdb table keeps only in-frame clones and is missing some. The profile shows a few million clones, approximately 93% of them singletons. Material: naive CD4+ T cells from PBMCs. Stated subset: CD45RA+ positively selected. The receptors shown here come from a man aged 18 to 30 in good health. Some clones in this sample may be carry-over from other donors' samples.

This chain links TRBV7-9 with TRBJ2-7, with D tentatively TRBD1 (6 bases). Germline CDR1 and CDR2: SEHNR and FQNEAQ (reference sequence). The V end was cut by 3 bases, the J end by 5 bases, with 20 bases between. The CDR3 consists of 16 residues. For the CDR3, the DNA is TGTGCCAGCAGCTTCTCTATTAGGGGGATTCAAGACGAGCAGTACTTC. This translates into CASSFSIRGIQDEQYF. Variable domain in full (rest from reference TRBV7-9 and TRBJ2-7): DTGVSQNPRHKITKRGQNVTFRCDPISEHNRLYWYRQTLGQGPEFLTYFQNEAQLEKSRLLSDRFSAERPKGSFSTLEIQRTEQGDSAMYLCASSFSIRGIQDEQYFGPGTRLTVT.

J is TRBJ2-2 and V is TRBV7-9, with TRBD2 matching over 7 bases. This CDR3 contains 16 residues. The germline gives CDR1 SEHNR, CDR2 FQNEAQ (reference sequence). Trimming removed 5 bases from V and 1 base from J; junction bases left unmatched: 7. Here the CDR3 reads CASSPRESGNTGELFF. The CDR3 nucleotides read TGTGCCAGCAGCCCGCGGGAGTCGGGGAACACCGGGGAGCTGTTTTTT.

This chain uses TRBV18 with TRBJ2-7, with a possible D match to TRBD1 (5 bases). The V gene's germline CDR1 is KGHSH and CDR2 LQKENI. Trimming took 2 bases from V and 4 from J, leaving 15 bases between them. The CDR3 is 15 amino acids. As DNA, the CDR3 is TGTGCCAGCTCACCAGTGTCAGGGTCGGGTTACGAGCAGTACTTC. It is translated as CASSPVSGSGYEQYF.

The chain links TRBV28 to TRBJ2-7; no firm D call. This CDR3 is built from 13 residues. Germline V CDR1 and CDR2: MDHEN, SYDVKM. V lost 3 bases and J lost 3, with 9 bases in between. The CDR3 DNA sequence: TGTGCCAGCAGTTTTCTGCACAGCTACGAGCAGTACTTC. Its translation is CASSFLHSYEQYF.

The CDR3, as DNA: TGTGCCAGTAGGGGACGGCCTTATCAGCCCCAGCATTTT. The encoded protein is CASRGRPYQPQHF. The chain recombines TRBV2 with TRBJ1-5; D perhaps matches TRBD1 (5 bases). Germline CDR1 reads SNHLY; CDR2 reads FYNNEI. The CDR3 is made up of 13 amino acids. V was clipped by 9 bases and J by 5 bases, with 14 bases between them. Supplemented by reference TRBV2 and TRBJ1-5, the full variable domain reads EPEVTQTPSHQVTQMGQEVILRCVPISNHLYFYWYRQILGQKVEFLVSFYNNEISEKSEIFDDQFSVERPDGSNFTLKIRSTKLEDSAMYFCASRGRPYQPQHFGDGTRLSIL.

In regard to this clone: Other DNA sequences in the same sample also yield this CDR3. CDR3 loop: CASSRGSYEQYF. CDR3 bases: TGTGCCAGCAGCCGGGGTTCCTACGAGCAGTACTTC. This chain joins TRBV5-6 and TRBJ2-7; D might be TRBD2 (5 bases). CDR1 and CDR2 from the germline V gene are SGHDT and YYEEEE. CDR3 length: 12 residues. V was shortened by 4 bases and J by 1 base, with 6 bases between the two germline ends.

The chain links TRBV2 to TRBJ2-3, with D maybe TRBD2 (5 bases). The CDR3 is made up of 13 amino acids. Germline CDR1 and CDR2: SNHLY and FYNNEI. V gave up 8 bases and J gave up 0 bases, with 9 bases separating them. The CDR3 here is CASGRVSTDTQYF. The CDR3 coding sequence is TGTGCCAGCGGGCGGGTTAGCACAGATACGCAGTATTTT.

This clone came up a few times. V usage is TRBV29-1 and J usage is TRBJ1-1, with 10 bases fitting TRBD1. Unmatched junction bases numbered 9, after V lost 6 bases and J lost 5 bases. Germline V gene data show CDR1 as SQVTM and CDR2 as ANQGSEA. This CDR3 region has 14 residues. The CDR3 region is CSVVGQGVGTEAFF. The CDR3 DNA sequence: TGCAGCGTGGTAGGACAGGGGGTTGGGACTGAAGCTTTCTTT.

The chain couples TRBV19 to TRBJ1-1, with a weak D call TRBD1 (5 bases). V shed 3 bases and J shed 3 bases, with 17 bases lying between them. CDR3 length equals 16 residues. Germline loops: CDR1 LNHDA, CDR2 SQIVND (reference sequence). The CDR3 sequence: CASSISGGRTDTEAFF. DNA of the CDR3: TGTGCCAGTAGTATTAGTGGGGGAAGGACGGACACTGAAGCTTTCTTT.

This chain uses TRBV16 with TRBJ2-3; D unresolved. This CDR3 spans 12 amino acids. V lost 2 bases and J lost 2, with 2 bases in between. Germline values: CDR1 KGHSY, CDR2 FQNENV. The CDR3 coding sequence is TGTGCCAGCAGCCAAGACACAGATACGCAGTATTTT. This codes for CASSQDTDTQYF.

This chain uses TRBV6-5 with TRBJ2-7; a possible D gene is TRBD1 (5 bases). V was trimmed by 0 bases and J by 2 bases, leaving 8 bases between them. CDR1 is MNHEY, CDR2 SVGAGI, per germline. The CDR3 has 14 amino acids. For the CDR3, the DNA is TGTGCCAGCAGTTACTCGCCAGGGCCCTACGAGCAGTACTTC. Its protein is CASSYSPGPYEQYF.

This chain connects TRBV7-9 to TRBJ2-6; 10 nucleotides match TRBD1. Unmatched junction bases numbered 15, after V lost 10 bases and J lost 3 bases. Germline V gives CDR1 SEHNR, CDR2 FQNEAQ (reference sequence). This CDR3 is 18 amino acids long. The CDR3 DNA sequence: TGTGCCACCAACCCCCCCGGGACAGGGGCTTTTGGGGCCAACGTCCTGACTTTC. It translates to CATNPPGTGAFGANVLTF. Drawing the rest from reference TRBV7-9 and TRBJ2-6, the complete variable domain is DTGVSQNPRHKITKRGQNVTFRCDPISEHNRLYWYRQTLGQGPEFLTYFQNEAQLEKSRLLSDRFSAERPKGSFSTLEIQRTEQGDSAMYLCATNPPGTGAFGANVLTFGAGSRLTVL.

The chain has TRBV5-1 and TRBJ2-6; the D is unclear. The V gene's germline CDR1 is SGHRS and CDR2 YFSETQ. Trimming took off 5 bases at V and 2 bases at J, with 17 bases between the two ends. The CDR3 covers 17 residues. This CDR3 reads CASSPTSSNPGANVLTF. The CDR3 nucleotides are TGCGCCAGCAGTCCTACCTCCAGCAACCCTGGGGCCAACGTCCTGACTTTC.

This clone has just a few counts. The J gene is TRBJ1-1, the V gene TRBV5-4; D remains unclear. The CDR3 is made up of 15 amino acids. V lost 0 bases, J lost 1 base, and 10 bases lay in between. Germline V lookup: CDR1 SGHNT, CDR2 YYREEE (reference sequence). CDR3 DNA: TGTGCCAGCAGCTTGGCCCAGAACGGGAACACTGAAGCTTTCTTT. Its protein is CASSLAQNGNTEAFF.

The chain combines TRBV7-9 with TRBJ2-7, with 10 bases fitting TRBD1. The germline V gene encodes CDR1 SEHNR and CDR2 FQNEAQ (reference sequence). V dropped 2 bases and J dropped 9; count of bases not matched to a gene: 7. The CDR3 covers 14 residues. For the CDR3, the DNA is TGTGCCAGCAGCTTATCGGACAGGGGGGCTAGGCAGTACTTC. Translation gives CASSLSDRGARQYF.

This chain connects TRBV11-2 to TRBJ2-1, with D hard to call. The CDR3 loop spans 11 amino acids. Germline V gives CDR1 SGHAT, CDR2 FQNNGV. The V gene lost 6 bases and the J gene lost 15 bases, with 15 bases spanning the gap. The CDR3 spells CASSPREQLFF. CDR3 DNA sequence: TGTGCCAGCAGTCCCCGTGAGCAGCTGTTCTTC.

J is TRBJ2-1 and V is TRBV4-1, with a weak D call TRBD2 (6 bases). Trimming left V 0 bases short and J 9 bases short, with 12 bases between. Looked up from germline, CDR1 is MGHRA and CDR2 is YSYEKL. The CDR3 sequence is 14 residues long. CDR3 amino acids: CASSQDPGSGEQFF. The CDR3 bases are TGCGCCAGCAGCCAAGATCCCGGGAGTGGTGAGCAGTTCTTC.

The count of this clone is one. The chain joins TRBV30 to TRBJ2-3, with D possibly being TRBD2 (6 bases). The CDR3 spans 14 residues. Trimming stripped 5 bases from V and 0 bases from J, with 12 bases between. Looked up from germline, CDR1 is GTSNPN and CDR2 is SVGIG (reference sequence). The chain's CDR3 is CAWGRGLSTDTQYF. Here the CDR3 DNA reads TGTGCCTGGGGGCGGGGATTAAGCACAGATACGCAGTATTTT. Complete variable domain (other parts from reference TRBV30 and TRBJ2-3): SQTIHQWPATLVQPVGSPLSLECTVEGTSNPNLYWYRQAAGRGLQLLFYSVGIGQISSEVPQNLSASRPQDRQFILSSKKLLLSDSGFYLCAWGRGLSTDTQYFGPGTRLTVL.

Regarding this clone: The same CDR3 is also encoded by other DNA sequences in this sample. V is TRBV5-1 and J is TRBJ1-5; unclear D gene. V was shortened by 4 bases and J by 0 bases, with 5 bases between the two germline ends. Germline V gives CDR1 SGHRS, CDR2 YFSETQ. The CDR3 is made up of 13 amino acids. CDR3 amino acids: CASSRDSNQPQHF. The CDR3 region has the DNA TGCGCCAGCAGCAGAGATAGCAATCAGCCCCAGCATTTT. The variable domain in full, with the rest retrieved from reference TRBV5-1 and TRBJ1-5, is KAGVTQTPRYLIKTRGQQVTLSCSPISGHRSVSWYQQTPGQGLQFLFEYFSETQRNKGNFPGRFSGRQFSNSRSEMNVSTLELGDSALYLCASSRDSNQPQHFGDGTRLSIL.

Only one count was recorded for this clone. The J gene is TRBJ1-2, the V gene TRBV6-6; D call uncertain. The CDR3 runs 12 residues. Deletions cut 6 bases from V and 2 bases from J, with 7 bases between. Germline-derived CDR1 and CDR2 are MNHNY and SVGAGI (reference sequence). For the CDR3, the DNA is TGTGCCAGCAGCGCAGCCAACTATGGCTACACCTTC. Its protein product is CASSAANYGYTF.

This clone appeared a single time. The gene calls are TRBV18 and TRBJ2-1; 13 bases map to TRBD2. Trimming cost V 7 bases and J 5 bases; bases outside gene matches: 5. Per the germline V gene, CDR1 is KGHSH and CDR2 is LQKENI. The CDR3 spans 15 residues. The CDR3 sequence is CASLPGLAGNNEQFF. CDR3 nucleotide sequence: TGTGCCAGCTTACCGGGACTAGCGGGAAACAATGAGCAGTTCTTC.